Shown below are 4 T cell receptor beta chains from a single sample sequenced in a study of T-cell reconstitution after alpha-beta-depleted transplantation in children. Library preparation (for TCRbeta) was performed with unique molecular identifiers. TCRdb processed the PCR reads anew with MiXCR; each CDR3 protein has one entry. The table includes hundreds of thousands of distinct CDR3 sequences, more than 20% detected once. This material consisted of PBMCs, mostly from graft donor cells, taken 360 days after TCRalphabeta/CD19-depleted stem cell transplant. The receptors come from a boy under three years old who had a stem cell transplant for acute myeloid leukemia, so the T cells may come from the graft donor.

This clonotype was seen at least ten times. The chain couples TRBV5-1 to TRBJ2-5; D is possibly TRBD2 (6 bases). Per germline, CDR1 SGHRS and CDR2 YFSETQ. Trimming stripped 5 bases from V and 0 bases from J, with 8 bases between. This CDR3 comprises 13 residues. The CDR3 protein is CASRGLHQETQYF. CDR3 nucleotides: TGCGCCAGCAGAGGACTACACCAAGAGACCCAGTACTTC.

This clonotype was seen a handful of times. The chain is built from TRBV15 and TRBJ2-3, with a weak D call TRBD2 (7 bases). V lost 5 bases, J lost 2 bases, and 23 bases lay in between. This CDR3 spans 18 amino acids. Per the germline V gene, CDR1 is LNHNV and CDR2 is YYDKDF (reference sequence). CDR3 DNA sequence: TGTGCCACCAGCGGCTATGCCCGGGGGGCCCTTCTCACAGATACGCAGTATTTT. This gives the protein CATSGYARGALLTDTQYF.

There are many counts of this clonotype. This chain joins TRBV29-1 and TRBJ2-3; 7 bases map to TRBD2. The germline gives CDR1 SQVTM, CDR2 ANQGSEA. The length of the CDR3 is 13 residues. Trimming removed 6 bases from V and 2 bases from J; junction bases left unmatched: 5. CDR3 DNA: TGCAGCGTCAAAGCGGGGCCCACAGATACGCAGTATTTT. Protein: CSVKAGPTDTQYF.

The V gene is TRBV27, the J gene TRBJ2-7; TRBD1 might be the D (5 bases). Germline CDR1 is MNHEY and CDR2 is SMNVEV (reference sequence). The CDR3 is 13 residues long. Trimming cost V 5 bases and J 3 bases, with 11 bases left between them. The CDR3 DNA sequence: TGTGCCAGCAGTCTACAGGAGATCTACGAGCAGTACGTC. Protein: CASSLQEIYEQYV.